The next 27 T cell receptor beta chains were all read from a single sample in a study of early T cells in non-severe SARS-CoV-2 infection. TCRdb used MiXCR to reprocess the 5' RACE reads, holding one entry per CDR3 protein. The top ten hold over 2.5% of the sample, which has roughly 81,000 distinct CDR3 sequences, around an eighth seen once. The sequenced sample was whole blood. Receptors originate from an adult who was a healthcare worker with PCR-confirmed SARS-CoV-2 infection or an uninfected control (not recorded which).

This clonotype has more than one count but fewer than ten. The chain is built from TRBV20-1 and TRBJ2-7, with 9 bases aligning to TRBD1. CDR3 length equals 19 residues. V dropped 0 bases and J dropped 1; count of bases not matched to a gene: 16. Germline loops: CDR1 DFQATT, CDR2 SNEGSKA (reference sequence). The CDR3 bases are TGCAGTGCTAGAGAGGGGACAGGGCGACTAGCCCTCCCGTCCTACGAGCAGTACTTC. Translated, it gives CSAREGTGRLALPSYEQYF.

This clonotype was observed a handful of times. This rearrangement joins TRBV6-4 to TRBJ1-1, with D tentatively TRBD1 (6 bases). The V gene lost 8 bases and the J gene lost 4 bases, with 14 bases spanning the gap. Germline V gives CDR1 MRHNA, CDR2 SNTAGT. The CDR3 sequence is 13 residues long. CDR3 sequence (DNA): TGTGCCAGCTCCTCGGGGGCTGGCACTGAAGCTTTCTTT. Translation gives CASSSGAGTEAFF.

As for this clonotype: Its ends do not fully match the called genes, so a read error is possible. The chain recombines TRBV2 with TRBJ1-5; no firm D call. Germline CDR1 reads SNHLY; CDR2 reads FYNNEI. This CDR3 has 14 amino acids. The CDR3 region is CVSRSGRGNQPQHF. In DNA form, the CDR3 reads TGTGTCAGCAGATCCGGACGGGGAAATCAGCCCCAGCATTTT.

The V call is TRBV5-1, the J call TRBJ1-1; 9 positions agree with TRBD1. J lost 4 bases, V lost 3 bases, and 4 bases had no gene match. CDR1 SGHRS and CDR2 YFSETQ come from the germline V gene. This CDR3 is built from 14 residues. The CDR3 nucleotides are TGCGCCAGCAGCTCACCGGGACAGGGCACTGAAGCTTTCTTT. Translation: CASSSPGQGTEAFF.

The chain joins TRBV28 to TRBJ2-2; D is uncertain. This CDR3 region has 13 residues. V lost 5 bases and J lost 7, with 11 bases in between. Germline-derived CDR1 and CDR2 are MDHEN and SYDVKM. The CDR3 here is CASSPLPRGELFF. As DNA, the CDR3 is TGTGCCAGCAGTCCCCTTCCCCGCGGGGAGCTGTTTTTT.

The CDR3 coding sequence is TGCGCCAGCAGCTTTGATGTTTGGTACGAGCAGTACTTC. Translated: CASSFDVWYEQYF. The gene calls are TRBV5-1 and TRBJ2-7, with D unresolved. V was pared by 2 bases and J by 4 bases, with 10 bases between. The germline gives CDR1 SGHRS, CDR2 YFSETQ. The CDR3 totals 13 residues.

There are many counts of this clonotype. The DNA of the CDR3 is TGTGCCAGCAGCTTAGGAGGGTTGGGCGAGCAGTACTTC. This translates into CASSLGGLGEQYF. This sequence joins TRBV7-9 and TRBJ2-7; D possibly corresponds to TRBD2 (5 bases). The CDR3 loop spans 13 amino acids. Trimming removed 1 base at V and 6 bases at J, with 10 bases between. Germline V gene lookup returns CDR1 SEHNR and CDR2 FQNEAQ (reference sequence).

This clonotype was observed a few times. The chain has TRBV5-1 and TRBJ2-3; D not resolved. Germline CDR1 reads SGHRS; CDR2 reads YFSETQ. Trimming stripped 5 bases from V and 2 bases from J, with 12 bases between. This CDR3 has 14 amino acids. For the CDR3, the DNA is TGCGCCAGCAGGCTGACCCTCAACACAGATACGCAGTATTTT. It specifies CASRLTLNTDTQYF.

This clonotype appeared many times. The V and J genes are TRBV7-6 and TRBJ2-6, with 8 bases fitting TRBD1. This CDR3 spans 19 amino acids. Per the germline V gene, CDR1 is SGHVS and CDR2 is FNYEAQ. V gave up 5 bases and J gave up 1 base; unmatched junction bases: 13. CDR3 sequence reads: CASSPRTGMRESGANVLTF. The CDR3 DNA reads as TGTGCCAGCAGCCCCAGGACAGGGATGAGGGAGTCTGGGGCCAACGTCCTGACTTTC.

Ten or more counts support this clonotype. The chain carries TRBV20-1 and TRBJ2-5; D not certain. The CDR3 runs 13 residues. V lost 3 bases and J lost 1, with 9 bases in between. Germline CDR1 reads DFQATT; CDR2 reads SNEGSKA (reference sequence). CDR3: CSASKEFQETQYF. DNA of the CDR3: TGCAGTGCTAGCAAGGAATTCCAAGAGACCCAGTACTTC.

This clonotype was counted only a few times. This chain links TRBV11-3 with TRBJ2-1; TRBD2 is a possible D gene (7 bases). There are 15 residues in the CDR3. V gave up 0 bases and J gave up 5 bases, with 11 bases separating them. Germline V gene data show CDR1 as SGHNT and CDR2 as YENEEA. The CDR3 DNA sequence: TGTGCCAGCAGCTTAGATCGGGGGGCGAACAATGAGCAGTTCTTC. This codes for CASSLDRGANNEQFF.

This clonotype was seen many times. The CDR3: CASSLDRGTGELFF. The CDR3 DNA reads TGTGCCAGCAGCCTGGACAGGGGCACCGGGGAGCTGTTTTTT. The V and J genes are TRBV5-6 and TRBJ2-2; 9 bases are shared with TRBD1. CDR1 is SGHDT, CDR2 YYEEEE, per germline. This CDR3 contains 14 residues. With V trimmed by 4 bases and J by 4 bases, 2 bases remained unmatched.

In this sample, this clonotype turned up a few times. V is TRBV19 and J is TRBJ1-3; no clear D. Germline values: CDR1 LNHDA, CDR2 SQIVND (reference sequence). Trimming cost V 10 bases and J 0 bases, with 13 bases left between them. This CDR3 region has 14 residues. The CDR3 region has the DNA TGTGCCACCCGACTTGCTGCCTCTGGAAACACCATATATTTT. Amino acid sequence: CATRLAASGNTIYF.

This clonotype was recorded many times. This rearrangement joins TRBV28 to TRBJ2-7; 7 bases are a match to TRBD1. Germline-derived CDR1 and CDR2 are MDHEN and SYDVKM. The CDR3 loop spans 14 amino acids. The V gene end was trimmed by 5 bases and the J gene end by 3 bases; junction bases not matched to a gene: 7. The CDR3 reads CASSLGTVYYEQYF. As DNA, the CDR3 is TGTGCCAGCAGTCTGGGGACAGTTTACTACGAGCAGTACTTC.

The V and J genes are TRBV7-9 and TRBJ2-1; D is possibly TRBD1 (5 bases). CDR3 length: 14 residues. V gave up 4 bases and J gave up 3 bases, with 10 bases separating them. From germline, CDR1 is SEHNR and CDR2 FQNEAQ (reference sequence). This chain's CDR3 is CASSYSTDYNEQFF. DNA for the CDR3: TGTGCCAGCAGCTACTCGACAGACTACAATGAGCAGTTCTTC.

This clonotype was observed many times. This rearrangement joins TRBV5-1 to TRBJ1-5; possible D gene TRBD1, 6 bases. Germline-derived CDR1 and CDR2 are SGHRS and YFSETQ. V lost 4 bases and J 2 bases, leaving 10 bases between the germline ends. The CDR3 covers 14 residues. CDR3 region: CASSMEGGNQPQHF. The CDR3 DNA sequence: TGCGCCAGCAGCATGGAGGGGGGCAATCAGCCCCAGCATTTT. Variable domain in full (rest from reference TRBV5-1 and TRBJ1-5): KAGVTQTPRYLIKTRGQQVTLSCSPISGHRSVSWYQQTPGQGLQFLFEYFSETQRNKGNFPGRFSGRQFSNSRSEMNVSTLELGDSALYLCASSMEGGNQPQHFGDGTRLSIL.

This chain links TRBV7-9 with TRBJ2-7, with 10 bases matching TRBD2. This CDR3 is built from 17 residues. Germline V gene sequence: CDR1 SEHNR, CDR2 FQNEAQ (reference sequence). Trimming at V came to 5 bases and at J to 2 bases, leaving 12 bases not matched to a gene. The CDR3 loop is CASSRAAGLAQTYEQYF. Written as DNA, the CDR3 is TGTGCCAGCAGCAGGGCGGCGGGACTAGCGCAGACCTACGAGCAGTACTTC.

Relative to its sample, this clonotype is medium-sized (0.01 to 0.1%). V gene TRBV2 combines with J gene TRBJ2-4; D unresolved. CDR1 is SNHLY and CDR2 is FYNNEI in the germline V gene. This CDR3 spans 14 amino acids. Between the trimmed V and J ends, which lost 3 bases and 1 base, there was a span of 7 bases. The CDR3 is CASSDFGAKNIQYF. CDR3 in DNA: TGTGCCAGCAGTGACTTTGGGGCCAAAAACATTCAGTACTTC.

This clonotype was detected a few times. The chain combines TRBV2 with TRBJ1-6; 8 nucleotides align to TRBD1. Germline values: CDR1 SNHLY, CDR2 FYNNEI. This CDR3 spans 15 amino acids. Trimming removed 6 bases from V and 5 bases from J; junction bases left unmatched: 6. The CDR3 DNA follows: TGTGCCAGCAGCCCGGACAGGGCGAATAATTCACCCCTCCACTTT. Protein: CASSPDRANNSPLHF.

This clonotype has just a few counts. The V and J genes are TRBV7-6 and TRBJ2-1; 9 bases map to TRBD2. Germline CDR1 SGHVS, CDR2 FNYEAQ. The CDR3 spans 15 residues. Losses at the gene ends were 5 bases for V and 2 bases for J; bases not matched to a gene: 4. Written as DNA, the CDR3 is TGTGCCAGCAGCCGCCTAGCGGGGCCCTACAATGAGCAGTTCTTC. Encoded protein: CASSRLAGPYNEQFF. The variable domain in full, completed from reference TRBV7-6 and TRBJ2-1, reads GAGVSQSPRYKVTKRGQDVALRCDPISGHVSLYWYRQALGQGPEFLTYFNYEAQQDKSGLPNDRFSAERPEGSISTLTIQRTEQRDSAMYRCASSRLAGPYNEQFFGPGTRLTVL.

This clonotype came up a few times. In nucleotides, the CDR3 is TGCGCCAGCAGCTTGGAGAGCGGGAGGACCTTCAATGAGCAGTTCTTC. Translating gives CASSLESGRTFNEQFF. The chain combines TRBV5-1 with TRBJ2-1; 9 bases line up with TRBD2. This CDR3 has 16 amino acids. Germline lookup yields CDR1 SGHRS and CDR2 YFSETQ. The ends lost 0 bases at V and 6 bases at J; junction bases unmatched: 7.

The CDR3 DNA sequence: TGTGCCAGCCGACGGGGGGGCAGTGGGACTGAAGCTTTCTTT. This sequence encodes CASRRGGSGTEAFF. J is TRBJ1-1 and V is TRBV7-6; maybe TRBD1 (6 bases). Germline loops: CDR1 SGHVS, CDR2 FNYEAQ. The CDR3 is 14 residues long. V lost 8 bases, J lost 5 bases, and 18 bases lay in between.

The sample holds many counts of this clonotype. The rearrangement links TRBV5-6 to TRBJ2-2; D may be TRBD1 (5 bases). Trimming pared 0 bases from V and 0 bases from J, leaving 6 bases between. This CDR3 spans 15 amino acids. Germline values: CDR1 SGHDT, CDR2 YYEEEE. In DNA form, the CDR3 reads TGTGCCAGCAGCTTGGGACAGACGAACACCGGGGAGCTGTTTTTT. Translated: CASSLGQTNTGELFF.

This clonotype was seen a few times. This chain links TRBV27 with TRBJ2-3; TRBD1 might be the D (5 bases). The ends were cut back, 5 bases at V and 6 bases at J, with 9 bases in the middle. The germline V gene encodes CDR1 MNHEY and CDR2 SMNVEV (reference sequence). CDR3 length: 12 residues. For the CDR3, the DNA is TGTGCCAGCAGTGCACCAGGGGATACGCAGTATTTT. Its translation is CASSAPGDTQYF.

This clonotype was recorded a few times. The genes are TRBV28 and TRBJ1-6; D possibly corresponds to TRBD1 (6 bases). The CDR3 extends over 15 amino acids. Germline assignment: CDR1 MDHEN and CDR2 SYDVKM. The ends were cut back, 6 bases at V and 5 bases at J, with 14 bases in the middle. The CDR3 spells CASSLEDRDNSPLHF. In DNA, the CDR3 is TGTGCCAGCAGCCTTGAGGACAGAGATAATTCACCCCTCCACTTT.

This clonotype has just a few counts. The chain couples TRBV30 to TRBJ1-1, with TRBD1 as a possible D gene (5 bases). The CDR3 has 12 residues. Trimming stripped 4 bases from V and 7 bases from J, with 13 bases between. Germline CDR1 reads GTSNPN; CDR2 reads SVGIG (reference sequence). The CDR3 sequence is CAWTTGFYEAFF. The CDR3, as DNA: TGTGCCTGGACCACAGGCTTTTATGAAGCTTTCTTT.

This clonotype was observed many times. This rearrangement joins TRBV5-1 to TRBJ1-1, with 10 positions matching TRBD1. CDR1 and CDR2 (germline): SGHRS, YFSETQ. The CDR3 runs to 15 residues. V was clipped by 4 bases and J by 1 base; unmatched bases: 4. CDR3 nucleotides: TGCGCCAGCAGCCCACGGACAGGGGGGAACACTGAAGCTTTCTTT. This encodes CASSPRTGGNTEAFF.